This T cell receptor beta chain was observed in a study of blood T cell repertoires in COVID-19. Looking at the study overall: The analysed material was cDNA or gDNA that came from T cells, B-cell-depleted T cells, or PBMCs.

Original processing methods: Estimation of nucleated cell counts was performed using reference gene primer amplification. Libraries were prepared by immunoSEQ multiplex PCR; TCRdb keeps only in-frame clonotypes and omits some of them. V and J calls and clone size are given by that table; D and trimming were obtained from the DNA. Of more than 350,000 clones in the sample, 85% to 90% were seen once. Cohort 3 recovery required two negative PCRs, clearance, or symptom resolution. In germline, CDR1 is LGHDT, CDR2 YNNKEL (reference sequence). The ends were cut back, 4 bases at V and 7 bases at J, with 19 bases in the middle. CDR3 length: 15 residues.

The V gene is TRBV3-1 (or the pseudogene TRBV3-2), the J gene TRBJ1-2; D unclear. The material sequenced was PBMCs or T cells enriched from blood (not recorded which). This clonotype was sampled from a woman aged 50 to 60 who had recovered from COVID-19. This CDR3 reads CASSPSGILVGGYTF. Written as DNA, the CDR3 is TGTGCCAGCAGCCCGAGCGGGATCCTCGTCGGTGGCTACACCTTC.